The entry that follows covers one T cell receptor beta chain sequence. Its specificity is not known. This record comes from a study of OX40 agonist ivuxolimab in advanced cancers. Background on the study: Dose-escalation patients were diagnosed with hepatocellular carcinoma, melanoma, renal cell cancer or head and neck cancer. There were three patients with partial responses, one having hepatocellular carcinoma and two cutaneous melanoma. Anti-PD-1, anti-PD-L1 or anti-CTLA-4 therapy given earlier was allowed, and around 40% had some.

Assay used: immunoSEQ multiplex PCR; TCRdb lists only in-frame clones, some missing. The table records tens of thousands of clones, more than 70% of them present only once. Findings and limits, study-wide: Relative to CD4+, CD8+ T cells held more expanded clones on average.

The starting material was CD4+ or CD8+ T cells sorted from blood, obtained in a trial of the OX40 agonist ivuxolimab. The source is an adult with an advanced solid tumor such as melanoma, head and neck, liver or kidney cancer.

CDR3 residues: CASSPRLDVLNSPLHF. In nucleotides, the CDR3 is TGTGCCAGCAGCCCGCGTCTCGATGTGCTAAATTCACCCCTCCACTTT. This chain uses TRBV7-2 with TRBJ1-6; D call uncertain. Trimming took 5 bases from V and 7 from J, leaving 18 bases between them. Germline assignment: CDR1 SGHTA and CDR2 FQGNSA. There are 16 residues in the CDR3.